This T cell receptor beta chain was retrieved from a study of blood T cell repertoires in COVID-19. Background on the study: COVID-19 samples, acute and convalescent, were from the United States, Italy and Spain. Sources were T cells, B-cell-depleted T cells, or PBMCs; the material itself was cDNA or gDNA.

Profiled with immunoSEQ multiplex PCR; TCRdb holds only in-frame clones, not every one. The sample records tens of thousands of clones, roughly 91% being singletons. The CDR3 extends over 16 amino acids. Germline V gene sequence: CDR1 LNHNV, CDR2 YYDKDF (reference sequence). V gave up 0 bases and J gave up 2 bases, with 11 bases separating them. This clone is deemed medium-sized (0.01 to 0.1%). Sequenced input: peripheral blood. This chain links TRBV15 with TRBJ1-5; D possibly corresponds to TRBD1 (5 bases). The receptor was isolated from a man older than 75 with acute or convalescent COVID-19. CDR3 nucleotide sequence: TGTGCCACCAGCAGAGATCCGGGGGGAGGCAATCAGCCCCAGCATTTT. Amino acids: CATSRDPGGGNQPQHF.